One and the same sample provided the 13 T cell receptor beta chains below, sequenced in a study of brain metastases from non-small cell lung cancer. Clones were read by immunoSEQ multiplex PCR, and TCRdb kept only the in-frame ones, dropping some. The sample lists a few thousand clones, about 90% occurring once. Sequencing was done on a sample of primary lung tumor tissue. Source of these receptors: a donor at least 40 years old with non-small cell lung cancer.

This chain joins TRBV7-6 and TRBJ2-3, with TRBD1 matching over 8 bases. The V segment lost 5 bases and the J segment 5 bases; nucleotides outside the gene matches: 15. The CDR3 runs 17 residues. CDR1 and CDR2 from the germline V gene are SGHVS and FNYEAQ. The CDR3: CASSHGGQGARKDTQYF. In DNA form, the CDR3 reads TGTGCCAGCAGCCATGGTGGACAGGGCGCACGAAAAGATACGCAGTATTTT.

V usage is TRBV5-8 and J usage is TRBJ2-6; the D gene could be TRBD1 or TRBD2 (5 bases each). With 3 bases removed from V and 13 bases from J, the gap between germline ends came to 11 bases. The V gene's germline CDR1 is SGHTS and CDR2 YDEGEE. This CDR3 has 12 amino acids. CDR3 sequence reads: CASSSGRGVLTF. The CDR3 coding sequence is TGTGCCAGCAGCTCGGGGCGAGGGGTCCTGACTTTC. Full variable domain (missing parts from reference TRBV5-8 and TRBJ2-6): EAGVTQSPTHLIKTRGQQATLRCSPISGHTSVYWYQQALGLGLQFLLWYDEGEERNRGNFPPRFSGRQFPNYSSELNVNALELEDSALYLCASSSGRGVLTFGAGSRLTVL.

Note on this clone: Its ends do not fully match the called genes, so a read error is possible. The rearrangement joins TRBV19 to TRBJ2-3; TRBD2 agrees at 8 bases. The V gene's germline CDR1 is LNHDA and CDR2 SQIVND (reference sequence). This CDR3 has 12 amino acids. CDR3 in DNA: TGCCGGGGGGCAGCGGGAGTAGATACGCAGTATTTT. It codes for CRGAAGVDTQYF. The variable domain in full, with the rest retrieved from reference TRBV19 and TRBJ2-3, is DGGITQSPKYLFRKEGQNVTLSCEQNLNHDAMYWYRQDPGQGLRLIYYSQIVNDFQKGDIAEGYSVSREKKESFPLTVTSAQKNPTAFYLCRGAAGVDTQYFGPGTRLTVL.

The rearrangement uses TRBV5-6 and TRBJ2-7; TRBD2 matches at 14 bases. This CDR3 is built from 14 residues. The germline gives CDR1 SGHDT, CDR2 YYEEEE. V lost 3 bases and J lost 9; bases outside the gene matches: 5. CDR3 amino acids: CASSSGLAGGRQYF. In nucleotides, the CDR3 is TGTGCCAGCAGCTCAGGACTAGCGGGAGGTCGGCAGTACTTC. The whole variable domain, remainder taken from reference TRBV5-6 and TRBJ2-7, is DAGVTQSPTHLIKTRGQQVTLRCSPKSGHDTVSWYQQALGQGPQFIFQYYEEEERQRGNFPDRFSGHQFPNYSSELNVNALLLGDSALYLCASSSGLAGGRQYFGPGTRLTVT.

This clone showed up just a few times. This chain joins TRBV7-8 and TRBJ2-1, with a possible D match to TRBD2 (6 bases). CDR3 size: 14 residues. Germline V gene data show CDR1 as SGHVS and CDR2 as FQNEAQ. The V and J ends lost 1 base and 3 bases respectively, with 7 bases between them. The CDR3 nucleotides read TGTGCCAGCAGCTTAGGCGGGGTCTACAATGAGCAGTTCTTC. Amino acid sequence: CASSLGGVYNEQFF.

This chain links TRBV19 with TRBJ1-2, with D perhaps TRBD1 (5 bases). Between the trimmed V and J ends, which lost 7 bases and 4 bases, there was a span of 16 bases. CDR1 and CDR2 from the germline V gene are LNHDA and SQIVND (reference sequence). The CDR3 extends over 14 amino acids. In nucleotides, the CDR3 is TGTGCCAGTACCCCCTCGACAGTCTTCTATGGCTACACCTTC. This sequence encodes CASTPSTVFYGYTF.

The rearrangement joins TRBV7-3 to TRBJ2-5, with D possibly TRBD1 on 7 matching bases. V lost 5 bases to trimming and J lost 4 bases, with 17 bases between them. This CDR3 region has 15 residues. Germline assignment: CDR1 SGHTA and CDR2 FQGTGA. CDR3 sequence (DNA): TGTGCCAGCAGCCCCTCCGGAGGGGGCGGAGAGACCCAGTACTTC. Protein: CASSPSGGGGETQYF.

The chain joins TRBV12-5 to TRBJ1-5, with D unresolved. Germline CDR1 is LGHNT and CDR2 is FRNRAP. The CDR3 length is 16 residues. V lost 0 bases and J 4 bases, leaving 13 bases between the germline ends. Written as DNA, the CDR3 is TGTGCTAGTGGTTTGGTACGTTTAGCTCCTAATCAGCCCCAGCATTTT. Its translation: CASGLVRLAPNQPQHF.

J is TRBJ1-2 and V is TRBV27; D unclear. Looked up from germline, CDR1 is MNHEY and CDR2 is SMNVEV (reference sequence). This CDR3 has 13 residues. Trimming stripped 2 bases from V and 7 bases from J, with 11 bases between. Here the CDR3 reads CASSLKRVSGYTF. DNA for the CDR3: TGTGCCAGCAGTTTAAAAAGAGTCTCTGGCTACACCTTC.

This rearrangement joins TRBV18 to TRBJ1-1; D ambiguous. V lost 5 bases and J 1 base, leaving 14 bases between the germline ends. Germline loops: CDR1 KGHSH, CDR2 LQKENI. The CDR3 consists of 15 residues. The CDR3 sequence is CASSSRDTENTEAFF. The CDR3 bases are TGTGCCAGCTCATCCCGAGACACGGAGAACACTGAAGCTTTCTTT.

The rearrangement links TRBV7-9 to TRBJ1-2, with D perhaps TRBD1 (5 bases). The length of the CDR3 is 13 residues. Germline CDR1 SEHNR, CDR2 FQNEAQ (reference sequence). V was cut by 5 bases and J by 2 bases, with 9 bases left in between. The CDR3 DNA is TGTGCCAGCAGCCCAGAGGGGAACTATGGCTACACCTTC. Translated: CASSPEGNYGYTF.

The chain combines TRBV12-3 or TRBV12-4 with TRBJ2-5; D is ambiguous. The CDR3 has 10 amino acids. Trimming took off 1 base at V and 7 bases at J, with 1 base between the two ends. The CDR3 protein is CASSLGTQYF. The CDR3 DNA reads as TGTGCCAGCAGTTTAGGGACCCAGTACTTC.

This chain joins TRBV9 and TRBJ2-6; D is perhaps TRBD1 (6 bases). This CDR3 has 17 residues. V was shortened by 3 bases and J by 3 bases, with 16 bases between the two germline ends. Germline values: CDR1 SGDLS, CDR2 YYNGEE. CDR3 DNA sequence: TGTGCCAGCAGCGAGCCGACAGGATTCTTTGGGGCCAACGTCCTGACTTTC. As protein: CASSEPTGFFGANVLTF. Variable domain in full (rest from reference TRBV9 and TRBJ2-6): DSGVTQTPKHLITATGQRVTLRCSPRSGDLSVYWYQQSLDQGLQFLIQYYNGEERAKGNILERFSAQQFPDLHSELNLSSLELGDSALYFCASSEPTGFFGANVLTFGAGSRLTVL.